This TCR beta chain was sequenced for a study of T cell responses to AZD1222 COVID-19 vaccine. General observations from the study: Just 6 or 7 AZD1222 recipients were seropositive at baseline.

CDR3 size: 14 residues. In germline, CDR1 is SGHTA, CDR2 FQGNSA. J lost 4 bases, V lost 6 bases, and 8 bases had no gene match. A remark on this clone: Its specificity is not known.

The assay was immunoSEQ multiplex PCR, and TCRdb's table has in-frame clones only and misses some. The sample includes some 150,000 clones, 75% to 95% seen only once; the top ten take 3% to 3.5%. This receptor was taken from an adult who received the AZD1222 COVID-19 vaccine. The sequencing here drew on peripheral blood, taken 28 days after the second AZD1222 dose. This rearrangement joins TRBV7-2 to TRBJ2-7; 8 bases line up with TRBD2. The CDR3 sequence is CASSGSGSLYEQYF. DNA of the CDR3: TGTGCCAGCAGTGGGAGCGGGAGTTTATACGAGCAGTACTTC.